This TCR beta chain was recorded in a study of blood T cell repertoires in COVID-19. For the study at large: From the United States, Italy and Spain came samples of acute and convalescent COVID-19.

Participant ages covered about 18 to 89 years across 24 US areas. This clone was observed a few times. In the original workflow: Amplification with reference gene primers provided the estimates of nucleated cell counts. The repertoire was sequenced with immunoSEQ multiplex PCR; TCRdb's copy has only in-frame clones and lacks some. D and trimming come from the DNA, and the V and J calls and clone size come from that table. The sample carries approximately 250,000 clones, around 88% recorded once. The specimen was PBMCs or T cells enriched from blood (not recorded which). The sequence came from a woman in her thirties or forties with acute COVID-19.

The CDR3 sequence is CASKKGQILGRNTEAFF. The CDR3 DNA follows: TGTGCCAGTAAGAAGGGACAGATTCTTGGAAGGAACACTGAAGCTTTCTTT. The chain carries TRBV19 and TRBJ1-1; 7 nucleotides match TRBD1. This CDR3 comprises 17 residues. Germline CDR1 LNHDA, CDR2 SQIVND (reference sequence). V trimming: 7 bases; J trimming: 1 base; junction bases outside the gene matches: 15. Based on the CDR3 plus reference TRBV19 and TRBJ1-1, the full variable domain is DGGITQSPKYLFRKEGQNVTLSCEQNLNHDAMYWYRQDPGQGLRLIYYSQIVNDFQKGDIAEGYSVSREKKESFPLTVTSAQKNPTAFYLCASKKGQILGRNTEAFFGQGTRLTVV.